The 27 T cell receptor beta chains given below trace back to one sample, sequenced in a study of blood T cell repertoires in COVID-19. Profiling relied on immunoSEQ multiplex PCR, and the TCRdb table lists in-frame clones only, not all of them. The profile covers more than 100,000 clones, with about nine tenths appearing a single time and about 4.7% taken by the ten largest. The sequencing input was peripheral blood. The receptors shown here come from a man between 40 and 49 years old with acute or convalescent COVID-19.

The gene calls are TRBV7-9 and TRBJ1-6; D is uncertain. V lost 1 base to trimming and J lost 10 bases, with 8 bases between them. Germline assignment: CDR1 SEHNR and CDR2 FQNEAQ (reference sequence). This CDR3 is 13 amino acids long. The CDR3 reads CASSLGGESPLHF. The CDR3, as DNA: TGTGCCAGCAGCTTAGGGGGAGAATCACCCCTCCACTTT. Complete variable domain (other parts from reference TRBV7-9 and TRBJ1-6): DTGVSQNPRHKITKRGQNVTFRCDPISEHNRLYWYRQTLGQGPEFLTYFQNEAQLEKSRLLSDRFSAERPKGSFSTLEIQRTEQGDSAMYLCASSLGGESPLHFGNGTRLTVT.

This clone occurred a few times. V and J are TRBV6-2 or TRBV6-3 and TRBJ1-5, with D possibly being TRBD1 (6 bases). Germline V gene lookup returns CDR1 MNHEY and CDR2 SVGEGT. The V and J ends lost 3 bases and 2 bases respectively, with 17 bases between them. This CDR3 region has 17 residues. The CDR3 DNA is TGTGCCAGCAGTTATCACAGGGCCGCGCCCCGCAATCAGCCCCAGCATTTT. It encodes CASSYHRAAPRNQPQHF.

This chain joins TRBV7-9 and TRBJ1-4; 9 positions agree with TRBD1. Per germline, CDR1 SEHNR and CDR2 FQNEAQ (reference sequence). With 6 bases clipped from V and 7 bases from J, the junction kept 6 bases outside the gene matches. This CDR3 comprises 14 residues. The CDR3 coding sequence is TGTGCCAGCAGACCAGGACAGGGGAGTGAAAAACTGTTTTTT. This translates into CASRPGQGSEKLFF.

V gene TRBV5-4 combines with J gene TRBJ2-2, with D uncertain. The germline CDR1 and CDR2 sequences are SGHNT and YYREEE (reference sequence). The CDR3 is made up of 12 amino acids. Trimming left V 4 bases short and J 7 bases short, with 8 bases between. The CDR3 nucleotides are TGTGCCAGCAGCAATGTCGGCGGGGAGCTGTTTTTT. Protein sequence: CASSNVGGELFF.

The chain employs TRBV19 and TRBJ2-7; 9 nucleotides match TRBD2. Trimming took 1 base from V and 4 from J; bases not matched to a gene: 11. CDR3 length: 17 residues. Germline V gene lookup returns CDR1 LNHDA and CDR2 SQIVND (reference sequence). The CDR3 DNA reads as TGTGCCAGTAGTATAGGGGTGAGTCTAGCGGGATCATACGAGCAGTACTTC. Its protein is CASSIGVSLAGSYEQYF.

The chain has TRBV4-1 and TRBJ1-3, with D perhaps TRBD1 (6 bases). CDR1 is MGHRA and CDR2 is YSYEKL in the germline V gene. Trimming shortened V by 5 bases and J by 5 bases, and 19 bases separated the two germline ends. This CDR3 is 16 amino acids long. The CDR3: CASSTSTGLGRNTIYF. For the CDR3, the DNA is TGCGCCAGCAGCACCTCGACAGGCCTAGGGAGAAACACCATATATTTT.

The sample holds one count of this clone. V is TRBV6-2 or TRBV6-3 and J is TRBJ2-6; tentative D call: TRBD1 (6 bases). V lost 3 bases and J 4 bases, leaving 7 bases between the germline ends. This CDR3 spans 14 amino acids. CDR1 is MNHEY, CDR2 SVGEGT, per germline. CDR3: CASSYGTGANVLTF. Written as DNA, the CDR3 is TGTGCCAGCAGTTATGGGACAGGGGCCAACGTCCTGACTTTC.

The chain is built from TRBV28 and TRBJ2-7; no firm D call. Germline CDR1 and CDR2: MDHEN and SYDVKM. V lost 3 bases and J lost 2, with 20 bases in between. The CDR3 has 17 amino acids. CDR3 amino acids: CASSFHPSFGSTYEQYF. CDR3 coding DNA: TGTGCCAGCAGTTTCCACCCCTCATTTGGCAGTACCTACGAGCAGTACTTC.

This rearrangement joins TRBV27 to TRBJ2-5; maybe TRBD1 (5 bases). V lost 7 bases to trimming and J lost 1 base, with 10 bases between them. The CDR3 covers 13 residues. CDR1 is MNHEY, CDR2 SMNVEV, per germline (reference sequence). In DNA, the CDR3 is TGTGCCAGCAAAAGTGACAGCCAAGAGACCCAGTACTTC. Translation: CASKSDSQETQYF.

The CDR3 loop reads CASSPLYGGGVTQYF. The CDR3 DNA reads TGTGCCAGCAGCCCCCTATATGGGGGCGGTGTTACGCAGTATTTT. The rearrangement links TRBV9 to TRBJ2-3; a weak D match, TRBD1 (6 bases). The CDR3 spans 15 residues. Looked up from germline, CDR1 is SGDLS and CDR2 is YYNGEE. V lost 4 bases, J lost 8 bases, and 20 bases lay in between. Complete variable domain (other parts from reference TRBV9 and TRBJ2-3): DSGVTQTPKHLITATGQRVTLRCSPRSGDLSVYWYQQSLDQGLQFLIQYYNGEERAKGNILERFSAQQFPDLHSELNLSSLELGDSALYFCASSPLYGGGVTQYFGPGTRLTVL.

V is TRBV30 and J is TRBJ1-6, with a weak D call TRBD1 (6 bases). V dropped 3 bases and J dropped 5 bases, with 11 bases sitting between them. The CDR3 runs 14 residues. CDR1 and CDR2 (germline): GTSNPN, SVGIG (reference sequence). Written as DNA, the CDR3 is TGTGCCTGGAGGATTGGGACAAATAATTCACCCCTCCACTTT. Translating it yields CAWRIGTNNSPLHF.

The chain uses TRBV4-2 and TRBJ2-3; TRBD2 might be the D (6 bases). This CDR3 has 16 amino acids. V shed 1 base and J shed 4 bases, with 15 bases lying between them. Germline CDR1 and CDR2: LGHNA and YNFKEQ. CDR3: CASSQGPGTHADTQYF. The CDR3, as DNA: TGTGCCAGCAGCCAAGGACCGGGGACTCATGCAGATACGCAGTATTTT.

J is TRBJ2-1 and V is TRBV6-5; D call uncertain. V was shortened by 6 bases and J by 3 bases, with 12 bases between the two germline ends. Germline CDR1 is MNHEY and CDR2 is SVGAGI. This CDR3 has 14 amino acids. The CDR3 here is CASRPGWVYNEQFF. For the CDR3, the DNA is TGTGCCAGCAGACCCGGGTGGGTCTACAATGAGCAGTTCTTC.

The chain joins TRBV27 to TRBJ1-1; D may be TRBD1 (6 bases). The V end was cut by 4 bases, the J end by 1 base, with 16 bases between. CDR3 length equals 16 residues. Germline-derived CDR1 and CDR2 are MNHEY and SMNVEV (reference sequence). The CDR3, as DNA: TGTGCCAGCAGTTCTCCCCCGGGACAATGGAACACTGAAGCTTTCTTT. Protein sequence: CASSSPPGQWNTEAFF.

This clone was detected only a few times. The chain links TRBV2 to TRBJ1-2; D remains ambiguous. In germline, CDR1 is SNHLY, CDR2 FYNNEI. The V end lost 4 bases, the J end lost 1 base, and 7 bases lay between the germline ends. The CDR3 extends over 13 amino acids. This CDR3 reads CASSGGVNYGYTF. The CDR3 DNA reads TGTGCCAGCAGTGGAGGAGTTAACTATGGCTACACCTTC. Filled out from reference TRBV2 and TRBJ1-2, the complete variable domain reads EPEVTQTPSHQVTQMGQEVILRCVPISNHLYFYWYRQILGQKVEFLVSFYNNEISEKSEIFDDQFSVERPDGSNFTLKIRSTKLEDSAMYFCASSGGVNYGYTFGSGTRLTVV.

The CDR3 coding sequence is TGCGCCAGCAGCTTGTCAGGAGGAGGCACAGATACGCAGTATTTT. Translation: CASSLSGGGTDTQYF. The V and J genes are TRBV5-1 and TRBJ2-3, with D possibly TRBD2 on 5 matching bases. The CDR3 covers 15 residues. Germline V gene sequence: CDR1 SGHRS, CDR2 YFSETQ. V shed 1 base and J shed 1 base, with 10 bases lying between them.

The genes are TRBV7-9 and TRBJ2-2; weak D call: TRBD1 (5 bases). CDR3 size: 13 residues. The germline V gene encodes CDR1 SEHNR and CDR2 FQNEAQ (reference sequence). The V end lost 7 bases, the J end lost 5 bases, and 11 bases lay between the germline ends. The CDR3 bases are TGTGCCAGCATAGGGGTAAAGACCGGGGAGCTGTTTTTT. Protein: CASIGVKTGELFF. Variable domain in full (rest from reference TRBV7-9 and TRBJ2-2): DTGVSQNPRHKITKRGQNVTFRCDPISEHNRLYWYRQTLGQGPEFLTYFQNEAQLEKSRLLSDRFSAERPKGSFSTLEIQRTEQGDSAMYLCASIGVKTGELFFGEGSRLTVL.

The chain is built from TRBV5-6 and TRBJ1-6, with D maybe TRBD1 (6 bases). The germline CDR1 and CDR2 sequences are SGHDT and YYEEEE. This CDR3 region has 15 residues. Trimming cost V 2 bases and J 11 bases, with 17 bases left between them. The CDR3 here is CASSFLVQGRAPLHF. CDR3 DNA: TGTGCCAGCAGCTTCCTCGTGCAGGGGCGGGCACCCCTCCACTTT.

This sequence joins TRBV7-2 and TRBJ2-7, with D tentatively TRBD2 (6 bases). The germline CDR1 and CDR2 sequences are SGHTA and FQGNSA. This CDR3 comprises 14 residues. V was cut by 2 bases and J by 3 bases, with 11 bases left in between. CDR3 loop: CASSLRRGIYEQYF. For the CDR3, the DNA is TGTGCCAGCAGCTTACGCCGGGGGATCTACGAGCAGTACTTC.

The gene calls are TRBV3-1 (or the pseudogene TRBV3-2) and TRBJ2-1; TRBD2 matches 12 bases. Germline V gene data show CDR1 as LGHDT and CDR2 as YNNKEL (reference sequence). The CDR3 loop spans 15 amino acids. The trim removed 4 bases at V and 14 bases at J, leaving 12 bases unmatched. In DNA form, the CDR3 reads TGTGCCAGCAGCCGAGGACTAGCGGGAAACGGTAGGAAGTTCTTC. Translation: CASSRGLAGNGRKFF.

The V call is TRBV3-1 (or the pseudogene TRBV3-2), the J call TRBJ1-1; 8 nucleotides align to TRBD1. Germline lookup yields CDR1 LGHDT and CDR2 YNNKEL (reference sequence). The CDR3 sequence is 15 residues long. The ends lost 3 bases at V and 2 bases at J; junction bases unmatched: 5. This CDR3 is CASSQQDRANTEAFF. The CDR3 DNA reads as TGTGCCAGCAGCCAGCAGGACAGGGCAAACACTGAAGCTTTCTTT.

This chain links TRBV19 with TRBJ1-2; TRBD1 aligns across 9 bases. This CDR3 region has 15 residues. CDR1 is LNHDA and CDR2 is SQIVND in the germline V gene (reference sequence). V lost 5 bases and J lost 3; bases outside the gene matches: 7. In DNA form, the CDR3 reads TGTGCCAGTAGTCTTTCGACAGGGGGGGACTATGGCTACACCTTC. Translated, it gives CASSLSTGGDYGYTF.

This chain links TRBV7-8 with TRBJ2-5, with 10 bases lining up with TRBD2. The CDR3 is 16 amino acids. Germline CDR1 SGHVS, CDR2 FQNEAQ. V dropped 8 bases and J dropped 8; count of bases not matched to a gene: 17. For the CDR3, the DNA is TGTGCCAGCCAAGTCCTCCTAGCGGGAGTGGGTAGTACCCAGTACTTC. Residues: CASQVLLAGVGSTQYF.

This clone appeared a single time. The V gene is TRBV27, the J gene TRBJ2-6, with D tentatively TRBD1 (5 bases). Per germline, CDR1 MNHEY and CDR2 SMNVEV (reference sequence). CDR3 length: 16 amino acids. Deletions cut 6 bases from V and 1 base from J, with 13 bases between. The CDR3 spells CASRRRGNSGANVLTF. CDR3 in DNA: TGTGCCAGCAGGAGAAGGGGTAATTCTGGGGCCAACGTCCTGACTTTC.

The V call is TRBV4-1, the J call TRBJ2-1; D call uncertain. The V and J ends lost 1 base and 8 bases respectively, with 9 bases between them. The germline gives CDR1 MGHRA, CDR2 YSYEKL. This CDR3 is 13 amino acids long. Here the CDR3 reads CASSQVSFYEQFF. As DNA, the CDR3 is TGCGCCAGCAGCCAAGTTTCGTTCTATGAGCAGTTCTTC.

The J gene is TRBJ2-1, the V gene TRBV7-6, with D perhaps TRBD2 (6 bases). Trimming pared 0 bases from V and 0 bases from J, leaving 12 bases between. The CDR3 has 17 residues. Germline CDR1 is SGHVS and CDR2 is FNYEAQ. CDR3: CASSLAAGLGSYNEQFF. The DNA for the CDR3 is TGTGCCAGCAGCTTAGCAGCGGGTTTGGGCTCCTACAATGAGCAGTTCTTC.

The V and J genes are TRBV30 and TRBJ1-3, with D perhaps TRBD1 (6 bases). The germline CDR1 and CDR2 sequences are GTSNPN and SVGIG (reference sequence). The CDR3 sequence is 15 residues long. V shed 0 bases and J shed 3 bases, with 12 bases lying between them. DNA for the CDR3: TGTGCCTGGAGTGTACCAGGGGTGGTTGGAAACACCATATATTTT. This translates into CAWSVPGVVGNTIYF.